This T cell receptor beta chain was observed in a study of breast tumors, draining lymph nodes, adjacent tissues. The study's findings and limits: Compared with basal-like, luminal-like tumors shared significantly more repertoire with nontumor tissue. Most tumor T cells seemingly derive from lymph node, then expand in tumor.

In its sample, this clonotype was seen many times. Its specificity is unknown. MiXCR, applied by TCRdb to the multiplex PCR reads, yields one record per CDR3 protein. The table has about 180,000 distinct CDR3 sequences, approximately 33% seen once. Samples came from axillary lymph nodes draining the breast cancer. The germline V gene encodes CDR1 KGHDR and CDR2 SFDVKD. This CDR3 region has 17 residues. Trimming pared 5 bases from V and 3 bases from J, leaving 18 bases between. Sample: axillary lymph node tissue. This sequence originates from a female donor with breast cancer. Some clones in this sample may be carry-over from other donors' samples. V gene TRBV24-1 combines with J gene TRBJ1-4; possible D gene TRBD1, 5 bases. This chain's CDR3 is CATSGSRRGKANEKLFF. The DNA for the CDR3 is TGTGCCACCAGTGGTTCCCGGCGGGGGAAGGCTAATGAAAAACTGTTTTTT.